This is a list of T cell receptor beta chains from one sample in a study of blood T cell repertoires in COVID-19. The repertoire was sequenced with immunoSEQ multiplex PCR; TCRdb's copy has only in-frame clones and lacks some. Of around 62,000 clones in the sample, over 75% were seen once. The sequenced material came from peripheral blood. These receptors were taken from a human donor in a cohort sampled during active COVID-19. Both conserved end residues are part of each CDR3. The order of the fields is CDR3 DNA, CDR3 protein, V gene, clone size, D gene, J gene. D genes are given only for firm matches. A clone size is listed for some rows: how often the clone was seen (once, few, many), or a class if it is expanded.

CDR3nt: TGTGCCAGCAGCCAAGAGTCATCCTACAATGAGCAGTTCTTC
CDR3aa: CASSQESSYNEQFF
v_gene: TRBV3-1/TRBV3-2
abundance: -
d_gene: -
j_gene: TRBJ2-1

CDR3nt: TGTGCCAGCAGCTTGGAAGGAGAGGGAAATCAGCCCCAGCATTTT
CDR3aa: CASSLEGEGNQPQHF
v_gene: TRBV5-6
abundance: -
d_gene: -
j_gene: TRBJ1-5

CDR3nt: TGTGCCAGCAGCTTACGTAACAGAGCTATCAATGAGCAGTTCTTC
CDR3aa: CASSLRNRAINEQFF
v_gene: TRBV5-4
abundance: -
d_gene: -
j_gene: TRBJ2-1

CDR3nt: TGTGCCAGCACCCGCCGGGGGACAGAGAACACTGAAGCTTTCTTT
CDR3aa: CASTRRGTENTEAFF
v_gene: TRBV27
abundance: -
d_gene: TRBD1
j_gene: TRBJ1-1

CDR3nt: TGCGCCAGCAGCCAAGAGGACAGGGAGGAGACCCAGTACTTC
CDR3aa: CASSQEDREETQYF
v_gene: TRBV4-3
abundance: -
d_gene: TRBD1
j_gene: TRBJ2-5

CDR3nt: TGTGCCTGGAATCTAGCGGGAGTCCATGAGCAGTTCTTC
CDR3aa: CAWNLAGVHEQFF
v_gene: TRBV30
abundance: -
d_gene: TRBD2
j_gene: TRBJ2-1

CDR3nt: TGTGCCTGGAGGCGGAGGACAGGGGGCGACTATCACCGTGCAACTAATGAAAAACTGTTTTTT
CDR3aa: CAWRRRTGGDYHRATNEKLFF
v_gene: TRBV30
abundance: -
d_gene: TRBD1
j_gene: TRBJ1-4

CDR3nt: TGTGCCAGCTCTCACTATACTACAGGGGAAGGCACTGAAGCTTTCTTT
CDR3aa: CASSHYTTGEGTEAFF
v_gene: TRBV18
abundance: -
d_gene: TRBD1
j_gene: TRBJ1-1

CDR3nt: TGTGCCAGCAGCCCCCTTCGGGTCCCCAGCCTGGGCACTGAAGCTTTCTTT
CDR3aa: CASSPLRVPSLGTEAFF
v_gene: TRBV6-2/TRBV6-3
abundance: -
d_gene: -
j_gene: TRBJ1-1

CDR3nt: TGTGCCAGCAGTTCTCCGGGACAGGCCTACGAGCAGTACTTC
CDR3aa: CASSSPGQAYEQYF
v_gene: TRBV2
abundance: -
d_gene: TRBD1
j_gene: TRBJ2-7

CDR3nt: TGTGCCAGCAGCCGAAAGGACAGGGTGATGGAACCTCAGTACTTC
CDR3aa: CASSRKDRVMEPQYF
v_gene: TRBV3-1/TRBV3-2
abundance: -
d_gene: TRBD1
j_gene: TRBJ2-4

CDR3nt: TGTGCCAGCAGTGAAGCGGAGGCGTCTTATGGCTACACCTTC
CDR3aa: CASSEAEASYGYTF
v_gene: TRBV6-1
abundance: -
d_gene: -
j_gene: TRBJ1-2

CDR3nt: TGTGCCATCCGGGAGGGGGGGTTCGACACTGAAGCTTTCTTT
CDR3aa: CAIREGGFDTEAFF
v_gene: TRBV6-6
abundance: -
d_gene: -
j_gene: TRBJ1-1

CDR3nt: TGTGCCAGCAGCCCGATAGGACAAGTTAATGAAAAACTGTTTTTT
CDR3aa: CASSPIGQVNEKLFF
v_gene: TRBV14
abundance: -
d_gene: -
j_gene: TRBJ1-4

CDR3nt: TGTGCCAGTAGTATGCGGCAGACGTCGACTGAAGCTTTCTTT
CDR3aa: CASSMRQTSTEAFF
v_gene: TRBV19
abundance: -
d_gene: -
j_gene: TRBJ1-1

CDR3nt: TGTGCCAGCAGCTTCTCTTCAGGGACTGGAAACACCATATATTTT
CDR3aa: CASSFSSGTGNTIYF
v_gene: TRBV11-3
abundance: -
d_gene: -
j_gene: TRBJ1-3

CDR3nt: TGTGCCAGCAGGCGGCAGGGAGGCACTGAAGCTTTCTTT
CDR3aa: CASRRQGGTEAFF
v_gene: TRBV6-5
abundance: -
d_gene: -
j_gene: TRBJ1-1

CDR3nt: TGTGCCAGCAGCGTAGACGGGCGGACAGGGGTAGAGGGGCAGTACTTC
CDR3aa: CASSVDGRTGVEGQYF
v_gene: TRBV9
abundance: -
d_gene: TRBD1
j_gene: TRBJ2-7

CDR3nt: TGTGCCATCGAGGCGGGGGGCACAATGAGCACAGATACGCAGTATTTT
CDR3aa: CAIEAGGTMSTDTQYF
v_gene: TRBV10-3
abundance: -
d_gene: TRBD2
j_gene: TRBJ2-3

CDR3nt: TGTGCCAGCAGCCTAGCGGTTTCCACAGATACGCAGTATTTT
CDR3aa: CASSLAVSTDTQYF
v_gene: TRBV27
abundance: -
d_gene: TRBD2
j_gene: TRBJ2-3

CDR3nt: TGTGCCAGCAGCTCGCGAATCCAGGGACTAGCGGGCAACAATGAGCAGTTCTTC
CDR3aa: CASSSRIQGLAGNNEQFF
v_gene: TRBV4-2
abundance: -
d_gene: TRBD2
j_gene: TRBJ2-1

CDR3nt: TGTGCCAGTAACCCCAGCACGGCGCGGGGAAATCAGCCCCAGCATTTT
CDR3aa: CASNPSTARGNQPQHF
v_gene: TRBV19
abundance: -
d_gene: -
j_gene: TRBJ1-5

CDR3nt: TGTGCCAGCAGCCAAGGCGACGGGGCTGGAAACACCATATATTTT
CDR3aa: CASSQGDGAGNTIYF
v_gene: TRBV3-1/TRBV3-2
abundance: -
d_gene: -
j_gene: TRBJ1-3

CDR3nt: TGTGCCAGCATCCCTTTCGTGGGAGGGTTAAGGTACCAAGAGACCCAGTACTTC
CDR3aa: CASIPFVGGLRYQETQYF
v_gene: TRBV25-1
abundance: -
d_gene: TRBD2
j_gene: TRBJ2-5

CDR3nt: TGTGCCAGCAGCCAAGAAGGGACAGGGAGGGAGACCCAGTACTTC
CDR3aa: CASSQEGTGRETQYF
v_gene: TRBV4-2
abundance: few
d_gene: TRBD1
j_gene: TRBJ2-5

CDR3nt: TGTGCCAGTAGTGCGGGTGGCTCCTACAATGAGCAGTTCTTC
CDR3aa: CASSAGGSYNEQFF
v_gene: TRBV19
abundance: -
d_gene: -
j_gene: TRBJ2-1

CDR3nt: TGTGCCACCAGCAGAAAGCTTGGACAGGGATTTAAGGGGAACACCGGGGAGCTGTTTTTT
CDR3aa: CATSRKLGQGFKGNTGELFF
v_gene: TRBV15
abundance: -
d_gene: TRBD1
j_gene: TRBJ2-2

CDR3nt: TGTGCCAGCAGCTTCGGGGGGCTGAACACTGAAGCTTTCTTT
CDR3aa: CASSFGGLNTEAFF
v_gene: TRBV12-1
abundance: once
d_gene: -
j_gene: TRBJ1-1

CDR3nt: TGTGCCAGTAGTTCATGGACTAGCGGGGGAGGGACAGATACGCAGTATTTT
CDR3aa: CASSSWTSGGGTDTQYF
v_gene: TRBV19
abundance: -
d_gene: TRBD2
j_gene: TRBJ2-3

CDR3nt: TGTGCCAGCAGCCAACAGGGCAACTTGGATGAAAAACTGTTTTTT
CDR3aa: CASSQQGNLDEKLFF
v_gene: TRBV13
abundance: -
d_gene: -
j_gene: TRBJ1-4

CDR3nt: TGTGCCAGCAGCCGGGGCCGAGGCGAGCAGTACTTC
CDR3aa: CASSRGRGEQYF
v_gene: TRBV4-2
abundance: -
d_gene: -
j_gene: TRBJ2-7

CDR3nt: TGTGCCAGCAGCTTGGCCCGGGGAGAAGCTTTCTTT
CDR3aa: CASSLARGEAFF
v_gene: TRBV5-6
abundance: -
d_gene: -
j_gene: TRBJ1-1

CDR3nt: TGTGCCAGTAGTATACCTATAGGACAGGAAGCCTACGAGCAGTACTTC
CDR3aa: CASSIPIGQEAYEQYF
v_gene: TRBV19
abundance: -
d_gene: TRBD1
j_gene: TRBJ2-7

CDR3nt: TGTGCCAGCAGCCGCCGGGACAACGCATATAGCAATCAGCCCCAGCATTTT
CDR3aa: CASSRRDNAYSNQPQHF
v_gene: TRBV27
abundance: -
d_gene: -
j_gene: TRBJ1-5

CDR3nt: TGTGCCAGCCGTCCCGGGACACTCGCTTACGAGCAGTACTTC
CDR3aa: CASRPGTLAYEQYF
v_gene: TRBV27
abundance: once
d_gene: -
j_gene: TRBJ2-7

CDR3nt: TGCGCCAGCAGCCAAGACACTGGTCCCTACGAGCAGTACTTC
CDR3aa: CASSQDTGPYEQYF
v_gene: TRBV4-1
abundance: few
d_gene: -
j_gene: TRBJ2-7

CDR3nt: TGTGCCAGCACCCCAGGACTAGCGGGGGCGCGTGCTCGGGAGACCCAGTACTTC
CDR3aa: CASTPGLAGARARETQYF
v_gene: TRBV7-2
abundance: -
d_gene: TRBD2
j_gene: TRBJ2-5

CDR3nt: TGTGCCAGCAGCTTGTCGACAGGAGTTAACACTGAAGCTTTCTTT
CDR3aa: CASSLSTGVNTEAFF
v_gene: TRBV11-2
abundance: -
d_gene: -
j_gene: TRBJ1-1

CDR3nt: TGTGCCAGCAGTGATATATTCACCGGGGAGCTGTTTTTT
CDR3aa: CASSDIFTGELFF
v_gene: TRBV6-1
abundance: -
d_gene: -
j_gene: TRBJ2-2

CDR3nt: TGTGCCACCAGTGATTCAAGCGGGGGGGCCTACAATGAGCAGTTCTTC
CDR3aa: CATSDSSGGAYNEQFF
v_gene: TRBV24-1
abundance: -
d_gene: TRBD2
j_gene: TRBJ2-1

CDR3nt: TGTGCCAGCTCCAAGGGGGGGGCAGAAGGCAACTATGGCTACACCTTC
CDR3aa: CASSKGGAEGNYGYTF
v_gene: TRBV18
abundance: -
d_gene: -
j_gene: TRBJ1-2

CDR3nt: TGTGCCAGCAGTCCCTGGACAGGGGGCTACGAGCAGTACTTC
CDR3aa: CASSPWTGGYEQYF
v_gene: TRBV28
abundance: -
d_gene: TRBD1
j_gene: TRBJ2-7

CDR3nt: TGTGCCAGCAGCCAACCTACTAGCGGGGGGGACTCTAGCACAGATACGCAGTATTTT
CDR3aa: CASSQPTSGGDSSTDTQYF
v_gene: TRBV3-1/TRBV3-2
abundance: -
d_gene: TRBD2
j_gene: TRBJ2-3

CDR3nt: TGTGCCAGCAGTTTATACGGGTCCGGTCAGCCCCAGCATTTT
CDR3aa: CASSLYGSGQPQHF
v_gene: TRBV27
abundance: once
d_gene: -
j_gene: TRBJ1-5

CDR3nt: TGTGCCAGCAGCGGGAGTGAGCAGTTCTTC
CDR3aa: CASSGSEQFF
v_gene: TRBV12-3/TRBV12-4
abundance: -
d_gene: -
j_gene: TRBJ2-1

CDR3nt: TGTGCCACCAGAGGACTTATAAGCTCCTACAATGAGCAGTTCTTC
CDR3aa: CATRGLISSYNEQFF
v_gene: TRBV15
abundance: -
d_gene: -
j_gene: TRBJ2-1